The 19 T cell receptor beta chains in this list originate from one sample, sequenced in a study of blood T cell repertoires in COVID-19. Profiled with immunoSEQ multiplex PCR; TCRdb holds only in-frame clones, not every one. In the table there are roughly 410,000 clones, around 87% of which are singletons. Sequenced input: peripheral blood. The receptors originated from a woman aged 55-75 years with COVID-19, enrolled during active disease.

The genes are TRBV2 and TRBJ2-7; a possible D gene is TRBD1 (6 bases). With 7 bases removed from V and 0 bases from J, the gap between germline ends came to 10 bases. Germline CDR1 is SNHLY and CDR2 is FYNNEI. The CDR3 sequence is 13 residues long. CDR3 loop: CASKKDSSYEQYF. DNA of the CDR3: TGTGCCAGCAAAAAGGACAGCTCCTACGAGCAGTACTTC.

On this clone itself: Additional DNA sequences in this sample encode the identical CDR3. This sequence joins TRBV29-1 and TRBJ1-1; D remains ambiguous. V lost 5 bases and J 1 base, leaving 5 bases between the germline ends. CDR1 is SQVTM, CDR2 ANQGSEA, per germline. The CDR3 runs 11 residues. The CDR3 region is CSVRGNTEAFF. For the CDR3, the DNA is TGCAGCGTTCGGGGGAACACTGAAGCTTTCTTT.

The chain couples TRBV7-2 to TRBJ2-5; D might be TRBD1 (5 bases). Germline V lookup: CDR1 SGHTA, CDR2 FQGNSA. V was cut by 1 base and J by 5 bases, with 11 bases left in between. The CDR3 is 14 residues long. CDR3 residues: CASSLDSGSETQYF. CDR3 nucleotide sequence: TGTGCCAGCAGCTTAGACTCAGGGTCGGAGACCCAGTACTTC.

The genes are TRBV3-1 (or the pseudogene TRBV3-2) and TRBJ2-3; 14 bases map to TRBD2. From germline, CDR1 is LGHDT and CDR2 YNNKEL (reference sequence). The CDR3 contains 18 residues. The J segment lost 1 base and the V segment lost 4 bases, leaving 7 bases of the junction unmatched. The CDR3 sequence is CASSRTSGGPPGTDTQYF. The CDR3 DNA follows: TGTGCCAGCAGCCGGACTAGCGGGGGGCCCCCTGGCACAGATACGCAGTATTTT.

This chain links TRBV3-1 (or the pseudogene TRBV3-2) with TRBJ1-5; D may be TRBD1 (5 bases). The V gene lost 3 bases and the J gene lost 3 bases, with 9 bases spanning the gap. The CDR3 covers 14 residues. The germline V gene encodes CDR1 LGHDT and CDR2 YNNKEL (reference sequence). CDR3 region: CASSQNGANQPQHF. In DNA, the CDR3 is TGTGCCAGCAGCCAGAATGGGGCCAATCAGCCCCAGCATTTT.

The CDR3 DNA reads as TGTGCCAGCAGTTACTCACCGGGAGTCCATGGCTACACCTTC. Encoded protein: CASSYSPGVHGYTF. J is TRBJ1-2 and V is TRBV6-2 or TRBV6-3, with D unclear. Per germline, CDR1 MNHEY and CDR2 SVGEGT. Trimming removed 0 bases at V and 6 bases at J, with 11 bases between. The CDR3 spans 14 residues.

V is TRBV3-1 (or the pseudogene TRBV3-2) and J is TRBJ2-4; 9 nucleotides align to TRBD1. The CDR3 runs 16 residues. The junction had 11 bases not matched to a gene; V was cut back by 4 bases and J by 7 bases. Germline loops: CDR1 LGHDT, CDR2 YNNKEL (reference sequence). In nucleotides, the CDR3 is TGTGCCAGCAGCCCTGGACAGGGGAGTGGGTTGAACATTCAGTACTTC. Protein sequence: CASSPGQGSGLNIQYF.

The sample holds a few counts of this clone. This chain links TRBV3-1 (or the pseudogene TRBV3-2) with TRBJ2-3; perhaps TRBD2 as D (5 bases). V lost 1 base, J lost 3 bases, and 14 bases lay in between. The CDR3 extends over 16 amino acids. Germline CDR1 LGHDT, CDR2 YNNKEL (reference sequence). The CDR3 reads CASSQGVLAGTDTQYF. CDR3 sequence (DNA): TGTGCCAGCAGCCAAGGCGTCCTAGCCGGAACAGATACGCAGTATTTT.

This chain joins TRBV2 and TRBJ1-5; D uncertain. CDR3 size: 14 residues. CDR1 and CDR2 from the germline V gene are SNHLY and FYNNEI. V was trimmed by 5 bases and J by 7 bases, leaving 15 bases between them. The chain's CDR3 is CASSFEGSDQPQHF. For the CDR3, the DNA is TGTGCCAGCAGTTTCGAGGGATCGGACCAGCCCCAGCATTTT.

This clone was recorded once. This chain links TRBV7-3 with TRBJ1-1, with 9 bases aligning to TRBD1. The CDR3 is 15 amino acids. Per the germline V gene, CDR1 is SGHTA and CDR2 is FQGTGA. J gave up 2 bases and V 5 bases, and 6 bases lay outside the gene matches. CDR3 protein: CASSRGTGSNTEAFF. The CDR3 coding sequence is TGTGCCAGCAGCCGGGGGACAGGGTCTAACACTGAAGCTTTCTTT.

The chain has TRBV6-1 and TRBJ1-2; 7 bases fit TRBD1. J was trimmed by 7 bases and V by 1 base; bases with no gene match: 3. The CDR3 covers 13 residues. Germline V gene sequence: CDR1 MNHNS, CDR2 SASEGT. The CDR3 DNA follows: TGTGCCAGCAGTGAAGAGGGGGCGGTTGGCTACACCTTC. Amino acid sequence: CASSEEGAVGYTF.

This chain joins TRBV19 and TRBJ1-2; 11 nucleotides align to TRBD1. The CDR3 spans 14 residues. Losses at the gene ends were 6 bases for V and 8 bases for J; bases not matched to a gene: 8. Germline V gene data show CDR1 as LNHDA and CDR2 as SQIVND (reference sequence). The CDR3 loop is CASSPEDRGRGYTF. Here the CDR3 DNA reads TGTGCCAGTAGCCCAGAGGACAGGGGGCGAGGCTACACCTTC.

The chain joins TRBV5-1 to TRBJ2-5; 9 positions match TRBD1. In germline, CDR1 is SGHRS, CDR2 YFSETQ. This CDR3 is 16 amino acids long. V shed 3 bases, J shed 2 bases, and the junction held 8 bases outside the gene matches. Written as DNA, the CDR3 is TGCGCCAGCAGCTCCCCCCGGACAGGGGTACAAGAGACCCAGTACTTC. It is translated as CASSSPRTGVQETQYF.

CDR3 coding DNA: TGTGCCAGCAGCTCGGGACAAGACAACACCATATATTTT. Encoded protein: CASSSGQDNTIYF. The chain uses TRBV7-8 and TRBJ1-3; D may be TRBD1 (6 bases). The V gene lost 4 bases and the J gene lost 7 bases, with 11 bases spanning the gap. CDR1 and CDR2 (germline): SGHVS, FQNEAQ. CDR3 length equals 13 residues. Full variable domain (outside the CDR3, taken from reference TRBV7-8 and TRBJ1-3): GAGVSQSPRYKVAKRGQDVALRCDPISGHVSLFWYQQALGQGPEFLTYFQNEAQLDKSGLPSDRFFAERPEGSVSTLKIQRTQQEDSAVYLCASSSGQDNTIYFGEGSWLTVV.

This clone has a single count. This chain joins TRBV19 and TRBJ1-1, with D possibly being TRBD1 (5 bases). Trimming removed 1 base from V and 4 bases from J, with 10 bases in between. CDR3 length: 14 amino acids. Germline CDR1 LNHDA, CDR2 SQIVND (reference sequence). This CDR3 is CASSIGGRGTEAFF. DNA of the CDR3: TGTGCCAGTAGTATAGGGGGAAGGGGCACTGAAGCTTTCTTT.

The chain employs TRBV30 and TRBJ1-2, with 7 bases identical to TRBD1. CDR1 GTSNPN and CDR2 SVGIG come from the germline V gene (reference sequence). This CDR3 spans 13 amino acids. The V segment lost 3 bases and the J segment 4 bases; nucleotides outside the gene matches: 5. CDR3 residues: CAWSVNRGYGYTF. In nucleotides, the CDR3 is TGTGCCTGGAGCGTTAACAGGGGCTATGGCTACACCTTC. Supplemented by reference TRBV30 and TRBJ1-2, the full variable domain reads SQTIHQWPATLVQPVGSPLSLECTVEGTSNPNLYWYRQAAGRGLQLLFYSVGIGQISSEVPQNLSASRPQDRQFILSSKKLLLSDSGFYLCAWSVNRGYGYTFGSGTRLTVV.

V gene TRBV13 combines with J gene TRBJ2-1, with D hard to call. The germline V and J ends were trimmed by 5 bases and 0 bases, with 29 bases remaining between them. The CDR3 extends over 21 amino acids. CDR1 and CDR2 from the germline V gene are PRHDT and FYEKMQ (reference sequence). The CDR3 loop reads CASSLQPDYASRRSSYNEQFF. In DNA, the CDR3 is TGTGCCAGCAGCCTCCAACCAGATTACGCATCTCGGCGGTCCTCCTACAATGAGCAGTTCTTC.

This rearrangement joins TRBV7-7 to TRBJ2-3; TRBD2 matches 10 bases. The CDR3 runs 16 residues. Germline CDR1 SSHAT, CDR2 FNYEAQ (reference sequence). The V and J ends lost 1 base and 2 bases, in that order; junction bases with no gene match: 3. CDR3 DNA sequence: TGTGCCAGCAGCTTAGGAAGCGGGGGGGCCACAGATACGCAGTATTTT. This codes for CASSLGSGGATDTQYF.

For the CDR3, the DNA is TGTGCCAGCACCACGGAGGGGGCGGGTTCTGGGGCCAACGTCCTGACTTTC. The encoded protein is CASTTEGAGSGANVLTF. The V and J genes are TRBV28 and TRBJ2-6; tentative D call: TRBD1 (7 bases). The germline V gene has CDR1 MDHEN and CDR2 SYDVKM. The CDR3 spans 17 residues. With 7 bases removed from V and 1 base from J, the gap between germline ends came to 17 bases.